The 30 T cell receptor beta chains given below trace back to one sample, sequenced in a study of cytomegalovirus exposure and HLA in healthy donors (dated by TCRdb to between 2016 and 2019). The library was produced with the immunoSEQ multiplex PCR assay. A mixture of 60 forward primers for TCR Vbeta segments and 13 reverse primers for TCR Jbeta segments was used in the multiplex PCR. Held by TCRdb, this immuneACCESS table contains in-frame sequences only and omits some clones. Under half of the omission traces to an unresolved V gene where checked; the cause of the rest is unknown. The sample table holds 100,000 to 150,000 clones. The ten largest clonotypes hold approximately 1.8% of the sample. Sequencing was performed on PBMCs. Source of these receptors: a man aged 18 to 29 in good health and CMV-seronegative.

The CDR3 protein is CASSPGNHGYTF. The CDR3 region has the DNA TGTGCCAGCTCCCCGGGGAATCATGGCTACACCTTC. The chain couples TRBV27 to TRBJ1-2; no firm D call. The germline V and J ends were trimmed by 8 bases and 6 bases, with 13 bases remaining between them. CDR1 is MNHEY and CDR2 is SMNVEV in the germline V gene (reference sequence). The CDR3 has 12 residues.

The genes are TRBV5-1 and TRBJ2-7; TRBD2 might be the D (5 bases). Germline-derived CDR1 and CDR2 are SGHRS and YFSETQ. Trimming removed 0 bases from V and 4 bases from J, with 11 bases in between. The CDR3 consists of 14 residues. The CDR3 loop reads CASSLGIREYEQYF. The CDR3 region has the DNA TGCGCCAGCAGCTTGGGTATTAGGGAGTACGAGCAGTACTTC.

The V gene is TRBV27, the J gene TRBJ2-2; possible D gene TRBD1, 6 bases. Germline assignment: CDR1 MNHEY and CDR2 SMNVEV (reference sequence). The germline V and J ends were trimmed by 8 bases and 6 bases, with 7 bases remaining between them. The CDR3 runs to 11 residues. The CDR3 coding sequence is TGTGCCAGCTACAGGGCCGGGGAGCTGTTTTTT. The encoded protein is CASYRAGELFF.

The rearrangement uses TRBV7-2 and TRBJ1-1; D not certain. Trimming pared 5 bases from V and 7 bases from J, leaving 11 bases between. CDR3 length: 12 residues. Germline CDR1 SGHTA, CDR2 FQGNSA. This CDR3 reads CASSPWTGEAFF. The CDR3 coding sequence is TGTGCCAGCAGCCCATGGACTGGTGAAGCTTTCTTT. Supplemented by reference TRBV7-2 and TRBJ1-1, the full variable domain reads GAGVSQSPSNKVTEKGKDVELRCDPISGHTALYWYRQSLGQGLEFLIYFQGNSAPDKSGLPSDRFSAERTGGSVSTLTIQRTQQEDSAVYLCASSPWTGEAFFGQGTRLTVV.

Regarding this clone: The sample has other DNA sequences that encode this CDR3 too. This chain links TRBV6-6 with TRBJ1-1, with no clear D. Germline CDR1 reads MNHNY; CDR2 reads SVGAGI (reference sequence). V was clipped by 6 bases and J by 0 bases, with 5 bases between them. The CDR3 length is 12 residues. The CDR3 loop reads CASRRVNTEAFF. The CDR3 nucleotides are TGTGCCAGCAGACGCGTGAACACTGAAGCTTTCTTT.

The chain carries TRBV7-9 and TRBJ2-3; D not certain. The CDR3 contains 14 residues. CDR1 is SEHNR, CDR2 FQNEAQ, per germline (reference sequence). Trimming left V 6 bases short and J 0 bases short, with 10 bases between. CDR3 amino acids: CASRHTTSTDTQYF. DNA of the CDR3: TGTGCCAGCAGGCATACTACTAGCACAGATACGCAGTATTTT.

This sequence joins TRBV5-4 and TRBJ2-7; D may be TRBD1 (5 bases). V lost 0 bases and J lost 6, with 10 bases in between. This CDR3 comprises 13 residues. CDR1 is SGHNT, CDR2 YYREEE, per germline (reference sequence). The CDR3 DNA reads TGTGCCAGCAGCTTGGCTCAGGGAATCGAGCAGTACTTC. Encoded protein: CASSLAQGIEQYF.

The chain employs TRBV7-9 and TRBJ1-6, with TRBD1 as a possible D gene (6 bases). There are 12 residues in the CDR3. V lost 5 bases, J lost 16 bases, and 15 bases lay in between. Germline CDR1 reads SEHNR; CDR2 reads FQNEAQ (reference sequence). CDR3 sequence: CASSPEDSLLHF. The CDR3 DNA sequence: TGTGCCAGCAGCCCCGAGGACAGTCTTCTCCACTTT.

The chain is built from TRBV28 and TRBJ2-7; D is unclear. This CDR3 contains 10 residues. Trimming shortened V by 5 bases and J by 6 bases, and 5 bases separated the two germline ends. The germline gives CDR1 MDHEN, CDR2 SYDVKM. In nucleotides, the CDR3 is TGTGCCAGCAGTAGGAGCGAGCAGTACTTC. It is translated as CASSRSEQYF.

This sequence joins TRBV7-3 and TRBJ1-2, with 8 bases lining up with TRBD1. The CDR3 runs 12 residues. V was pared by 4 bases and J by 10 bases, with 5 bases of the junction left unmatched. CDR1 and CDR2 (germline): SGHTA, FQGTGA. The CDR3 DNA reads TGTGCCAGCAGCTCTGGACAGGGAGACTACACCTTC. The encoded protein is CASSSGQGDYTF.

The genes are TRBV19 and TRBJ2-7, with D possibly being TRBD1 (5 bases). Germline CDR1 and CDR2: LNHDA and SQIVND (reference sequence). V was pared by 5 bases and J by 5 bases, with 19 bases between. The CDR3 extends over 15 amino acids. CDR3 residues: CASSPRRQLTDEQYF. The CDR3 DNA is TGTGCCAGTAGTCCGAGACGACAGCTGACTGACGAGCAGTACTTC.

The CDR3 protein is CASNNLGGGSTEAFF. The CDR3 DNA reads TGTGCCAGCAACAATCTTGGGGGAGGGAGCACTGAAGCTTTCTTT. The chain recombines TRBV7-9 with TRBJ1-1; weak D call: TRBD1 (5 bases). Germline V lookup: CDR1 SEHNR, CDR2 FQNEAQ (reference sequence). The V gene lost 7 bases and the J gene lost 4 bases, with 19 bases spanning the gap. CDR3 size: 15 residues.

J is TRBJ2-1 and V is TRBV25-1, with 8 bases matching TRBD2. Germline values: CDR1 MGHDK, CDR2 SYGVNS. The CDR3 length is 17 residues. J gave up 5 bases and V 1 base, and 10 bases lay outside the gene matches. The CDR3, as DNA: TGTGCCAGCAGTGAATGGGGGCTTTCGGGAGGGGACAATGAGCAGTTCTTC. Translation: CASSEWGLSGGDNEQFF.

J is TRBJ1-5 and V is TRBV25-1, with TRBD1 matching 9 bases. The ends lost 5 bases at V and 2 bases at J; junction bases unmatched: 7. CDR3 length: 16 residues. From germline, CDR1 is MGHDK and CDR2 SYGVNS. The CDR3 region has the DNA TGTGCCAGCAGTTCTCGGGACAGGGAAGGCAATCAGCCCCAGCATTTT. As protein: CASSSRDREGNQPQHF.

The genes are TRBV6-1 and TRBJ2-3; TRBD2 is a possible D gene (5 bases). Trimming stripped 9 bases from V and 2 bases from J, with 12 bases between. The germline V gene encodes CDR1 MNHNS and CDR2 SASEGT. CDR3 length: 13 residues. This CDR3 is CASLRLNTDTQYF. The CDR3 DNA is TGTGCCAGTTTGAGACTAAACACAGATACGCAGTATTTT.

This sequence joins TRBV7-2 and TRBJ2-7; D is perhaps TRBD1 (6 bases). There are 13 residues in the CDR3. The V end was cut by 1 base, the J end by 6 bases, with 10 bases between. Germline V gene data show CDR1 as SGHTA and CDR2 as FQGNSA. CDR3 sequence: CASSLGYRVEQYF. CDR3 sequence (DNA): TGTGCCAGCAGCTTAGGGTACAGGGTCGAGCAGTACTTC.

The V gene is TRBV5-1, the J gene TRBJ2-7; D unresolved. V dropped 0 bases and J dropped 6 bases, with 7 bases sitting between them. CDR3 size: 12 residues. The germline V gene has CDR1 SGHRS and CDR2 YFSETQ. Written as DNA, the CDR3 is TGCGCCAGCAGCTTGGTCTCCGGCGAGCAGTACTTC. Residues: CASSLVSGEQYF.

This chain uses TRBV6-5 with TRBJ1-1; 8 nucleotides align to TRBD1. The V segment lost 0 bases and the J segment 1 base; nucleotides outside the gene matches: 4. The CDR3 is 16 amino acids. The germline CDR1 and CDR2 sequences are MNHEY and SVGAGI. CDR3: CASSYSPGQENTEAFF. Written as DNA, the CDR3 is TGTGCCAGCAGTTACTCCCCGGGACAGGAGAACACTGAAGCTTTCTTT.

This sequence joins TRBV9 and TRBJ2-1, with TRBD1 matching 7 bases. The trim removed 3 bases at V and 14 bases at J, leaving 5 bases unmatched. Looked up from germline, CDR1 is SGDLS and CDR2 is YYNGEE. The CDR3 sequence is 11 residues long. The CDR3, as DNA: TGTGCCAGCAGCGCCGACAGGGAAGAGTTCTTC. As protein: CASSADREEFF.

V gene TRBV5-1 combines with J gene TRBJ1-2; D is possibly TRBD1 (6 bases). The V gene lost 0 bases and the J gene lost 1 base, with 13 bases spanning the gap. The V gene's germline CDR1 is SGHRS and CDR2 YFSETQ. CDR3 length: 16 amino acids. The CDR3 here is CASSLGQGLNNYGYTF. The CDR3 DNA is TGCGCCAGCAGCTTGGGGCAGGGGCTAAATAACTATGGCTACACCTTC.

V gene TRBV14 combines with J gene TRBJ1-2; a possible D gene is TRBD1 (6 bases). The germline CDR1 and CDR2 sequences are SGHDN and FVKESK. V was pared by 4 bases and J by 7 bases, with 10 bases between. The length of the CDR3 is 12 residues. This chain's CDR3 is CASSPQGPGYTF. The CDR3 nucleotides read TGTGCCAGCAGCCCACAGGGTCCTGGCTACACCTTC.

The chain employs TRBV7-9 and TRBJ2-7; D is possibly TRBD2 (5 bases). This CDR3 region has 13 residues. Trimming removed 1 base at V and 5 bases at J, with 9 bases between. Per the germline V gene, CDR1 is SEHNR and CDR2 is FQNEAQ (reference sequence). CDR3: CASSLVGLNEQYF. The CDR3 DNA reads TGTGCCAGCAGCTTAGTAGGACTGAACGAGCAGTACTTC. Drawing the rest from reference TRBV7-9 and TRBJ2-7, the complete variable domain is DTGVSQNPRHKITKRGQNVTFRCDPISEHNRLYWYRQTLGQGPEFLTYFQNEAQLEKSRLLSDRFSAERPKGSFSTLEIQRTEQGDSAMYLCASSLVGLNEQYFGPGTRLTVT.

The CDR3 region is CASSTGTGLYNEQFF. For the CDR3, the DNA is TGTGCCAGCAGCACCGGGACAGGGCTCTACAATGAGCAGTTCTTC. The rearrangement uses TRBV7-2 and TRBJ2-1, with TRBD1 matching 9 bases. There are 15 residues in the CDR3. CDR1 is SGHTA, CDR2 FQGNSA, per germline. Trimming at V came to 5 bases and at J to 3 bases, leaving 5 bases not matched to a gene.

The rearrangement links TRBV5-4 to TRBJ2-7; 9 nucleotides line up with TRBD1. The J segment lost 2 bases and the V segment lost 5 bases, leaving 5 bases of the junction unmatched. Germline loops: CDR1 SGHNT, CDR2 YYREEE (reference sequence). The CDR3 is 14 residues long. Written as DNA, the CDR3 is TGTGCCAGCAGGTCAGGGACAGGGCCCTACGAGCAGTACTTC. Translating gives CASRSGTGPYEQYF.

The V and J genes are TRBV28 and TRBJ2-3; 10 bases align to TRBD2. Trimming cost V 4 bases and J 2 bases; bases outside gene matches: 12. The CDR3 totals 18 residues. The germline gives CDR1 MDHEN, CDR2 SYDVKM. The CDR3 bases are TGTGCCAGCAGTTACAAGCGGGGGGGCCCCAGATACACAGATACGCAGTATTTT. Translation: CASSYKRGGPRYTDTQYF.

The chain recombines TRBV5-1 with TRBJ2-5; D is undetermined. The CDR3 runs to 13 residues. Germline V CDR1 and CDR2: SGHRS, YFSETQ. V was pared by 1 base and J by 2 bases, with 6 bases between. The CDR3 region is CASSLSQQETQYF. For the CDR3, the DNA is TGCGCCAGCAGCTTGTCTCAGCAAGAGACCCAGTACTTC.

This chain connects TRBV9 to TRBJ1-2, with 7 bases fitting TRBD1. Germline V CDR1 and CDR2: SGDLS, YYNGEE. This CDR3 spans 13 amino acids. V shed 3 bases and J 4 bases; nucleotides not matched to a gene: 3. CDR3 in DNA: TGTGCCAGCAGCGCCGGGACAGCCTATGGCTACACCTTC. This codes for CASSAGTAYGYTF.

The chain is built from TRBV5-1 and TRBJ2-7; 7 positions match TRBD2. The CDR3 spans 15 residues. Germline V CDR1 and CDR2: SGHRS, YFSETQ. V shed 3 bases, J shed 2 bases, and the junction held 8 bases outside the gene matches. The CDR3 nucleotides are TGCGCCAGCAGCTGGGGCGGGGAGGGCCCCTACGAGCAGTACTTC. Its translation: CASSWGGEGPYEQYF.

The rearrangement joins TRBV7-8 to TRBJ2-1; D ambiguous. Germline V gives CDR1 SGHVS, CDR2 FQNEAQ. Trimming took off 1 base at V and 0 bases at J, with 7 bases between the two ends. The CDR3 runs to 15 residues. The CDR3 DNA reads as TGTGCCAGCAGCTTAGGCAGATTCTCCTACAATGAGCAGTTCTTC. This sequence encodes CASSLGRFSYNEQFF. The full variable domain, with the rest looked up from reference TRBV7-8 and TRBJ2-1, is GAGVSQSPRYKVAKRGQDVALRCDPISGHVSLFWYQQALGQGPEFLTYFQNEAQLDKSGLPSDRFFAERPEGSVSTLKIQRTQQEDSAVYLCASSLGRFSYNEQFFGPGTRLTVL.

This chain links TRBV7-3 with TRBJ2-2; D may be TRBD1 (5 bases). This CDR3 has 16 residues. The germline V gene encodes CDR1 SGHTA and CDR2 FQGTGA. With 1 base removed from V and 1 base from J, the gap between germline ends came to 10 bases. The CDR3 sequence is CASSLNSQGNTGELFF. As DNA, the CDR3 is TGTGCCAGCAGCTTAAATAGTCAGGGGAACACCGGGGAGCTGTTTTTT.